The 9 T cell receptor beta chains presented below share a single source sample, sequenced in a study of spatial heterogeneity in lung cancer. Time point reported: sample taken at primary tumor resection. Unsorted whole RNA samples from tumor, nontumor lung or frozen PBMC were sequenced. TCRdb re-analysed the 5' RACE reads in MiXCR, keeping a single row per CDR3 protein. Among over 4,000 distinct CDR3 sequences listed, about 24% were seen once. The sequenced sample was PBMCs, obtained at surgery. Receptors were obtained from a female donor with early-stage non-small cell lung cancer.

As to this clonotype: This beta chain turned up in a library designed for alpha chains; as an off-target read, its abundance says little. This chain uses TRBV11-2 with TRBJ2-5; D perhaps matches TRBD1 (6 bases). The CDR3 consists of 14 residues. Trimming pared 4 bases from V and 4 bases from J, leaving 13 bases between. Germline V gene data show CDR1 as SGHAT and CDR2 as FQNNGV. CDR3 in DNA: TGTGCCAGCAGCTCTTGGGGGACACTAGAGACCCAGTACTTC. Translation: CASSSWGTLETQYF. Combining the CDR3 with reference TRBV11-2 and TRBJ2-5 gives the whole variable domain EAGVAQSPRYKIIEKRQSVAFWCNPISGHATLYWYQQILGQGPKLLIQFQNNGVVDDSQLPKDRFSAERLKGVDSTLKIQPAKLEDSAVYLCASSSWGTLETQYFGPGTRLLVL.

Relative to its sample, this clonotype is medium-sized. In a library made to pick up alpha chains, this beta chain is a stray read with a size that means little. The genes are TRBV20-1 and TRBJ2-3; D is perhaps TRBD1 (5 bases). CDR3 length equals 13 residues. V lost 4 bases, J lost 2 bases, and 10 bases lay in between. Germline CDR1 reads DFQATT; CDR2 reads SNEGSKA (reference sequence). CDR3 in amino acids: CSAKTESTDTQYF. The CDR3 region has the DNA TGCAGTGCTAAGACAGAGTCCACAGATACGCAGTATTTT.

This clonotype was detected only a few times. Since it is a stray read in a library aimed at alpha chains, this beta chain has a size that is not meaningful. The gene calls are TRBV11-3 and TRBJ2-3; 9 nucleotides agree with TRBD1. CDR1 and CDR2 from the germline V gene are SGHNT and YENEEA. CDR3 length: 16 amino acids. V lost 1 base, J lost 6 bases, and 8 bases stayed unmatched. The CDR3 spells CASSLGRDRALDTQYF. DNA of the CDR3: TGTGCCAGCAGCTTAGGCCGGGACAGGGCTTTGGATACGCAGTATTTT.

There are a few counts of this clonotype. The library was built for alpha chains, so this beta chain is an off-target read and its size means little. V gene TRBV20-1 combines with J gene TRBJ2-1, with TRBD2 matching over 8 bases. The germline CDR1 and CDR2 sequences are DFQATT and SNEGSKA (reference sequence). The CDR3 is made up of 12 amino acids. J gave up 8 bases and V 3 bases, and 3 bases lay outside the gene matches. The CDR3 region is CSASGRGDEQFF. The CDR3 bases are TGCAGTGCTAGCGGGAGGGGGGATGAGCAGTTCTTC.

For this clonotype: Because this beta chain is a stray read in a library intended to capture alpha chains, its abundance should not be given much weight. The V call is TRBV4-3, the J call TRBJ2-5; 12 nucleotides match TRBD2. The germline CDR1 and CDR2 sequences are LGHNA and YSLEER. The CDR3 totals 18 residues. V trimming: 1 base; J trimming: 2 bases; junction bases outside the gene matches: 8. The CDR3 loop is CASSQGRLAGGAQETQYF. CDR3 in DNA: TGCGCCAGCAGCCAAGGTCGGCTAGCGGGAGGGGCACAAGAGACCCAGTACTTC.

This clonotype was counted only a few times. For a library built for alpha chains, this beta chain is a stray read; little rests on its size. The rearrangement uses TRBV20-1 and TRBJ2-5, with D maybe TRBD1 (7 bases). The CDR3 sequence is 16 residues long. V was trimmed by 1 base and J by 7 bases, leaving 22 bases between them. CDR1 and CDR2 (germline): DFQATT, SNEGSKA (reference sequence). This CDR3 is CSARVKGQQGGGTQYF. As DNA, the CDR3 is TGCAGTGCTAGAGTGAAAGGGCAGCAGGGGGGAGGGACCCAGTACTTC.

Comments on this clonotype: The library was prepared for alpha chains; this beta chain is a stray read, so its frequency means little. The chain uses TRBV14 and TRBJ2-5; D gene ambiguous. Looked up from germline, CDR1 is SGHDN and CDR2 is FVKESK. CDR3 size: 13 residues. Trimming pared 2 bases from V and 5 bases from J, leaving 9 bases between. In nucleotides, the CDR3 is TGTGCCAGCAGCCAAACACGGGTTGAGACCCAGTACTTC. Translation: CASSQTRVETQYF.

A remark on this clonotype: For a library built for alpha chains, this beta chain is a stray read; little rests on its size. The genes are TRBV10-3 and TRBJ2-1; no reliable D call. V was cut by 0 bases and J by 3 bases, with 18 bases left in between. The CDR3 consists of 18 residues. The germline V gene encodes CDR1 ENHRY and CDR2 SYGVKD. The CDR3: CAISESPLTPAFYNEQFF. In DNA form, the CDR3 reads TGTGCCATCAGTGAGTCCCCCCTAACTCCCGCCTTCTACAATGAGCAGTTCTTC.

This clonotype has just a few counts. This beta chain came through as a stray read in a library set up for alpha chains, and its size says little. The chain carries TRBV5-5 and TRBJ2-1; the match to TRBD2 covers 8 bases. V dropped 1 base and J dropped 4; count of bases not matched to a gene: 7. Germline loops: CDR1 SGHKS, CDR2 YYEKEE (reference sequence). The CDR3 spans 16 residues. The CDR3, as DNA: TGTGCCAGCAGCTTGAGTTCCGGGAGGGGATACAATGAGCAGTTCTTC. Translated: CASSLSSGRGYNEQFF.